One sample yielded the 2 T cell receptor beta chains listed below, sequenced in a study of shared clonotypes between healthy human individuals (dated by TCRdb to about 2020). The library was generated by the immunoSEQ multiplex PCR assay. TCRdb provides this immuneACCESS table in a form limited to in-frame rearrangements. Some clones are lacking; in checked studies, under half of them reflect an unresolved V gene, and why the rest are absent is not known. The sample contains about 1 million clones, more than 60% of them found a single time. The top ten clonotypes cover about 1.5% of the sample. The source material was memory CD4+ T cells sorted from blood. Read against the paper, the sample's cell subset or site label means: CD45RA-negative fraction. Receptors were obtained from a man aged 18 to 30 in good health.

The chain is built from TRBV2 and TRBJ2-4; the match to TRBD2 covers 11 bases. Germline loops: CDR1 SNHLY, CDR2 FYNNEI. After removal of 5 bases from V and 0 bases from J, the junction contained 6 bases not matched to a gene. CDR3 length equals 17 residues. CDR3 sequence: CASSLAGGILAKNIQYF. For the CDR3, the DNA is TGTGCCAGCAGTTTAGCGGGGGGGATACTAGCCAAAAACATTCAGTACTTC.

This sequence joins TRBV6-1 and TRBJ1-1; tentative D call: TRBD1 (6 bases). The V and J ends lost 7 bases and 8 bases respectively, with 17 bases between them. Germline lookup yields CDR1 MNHNS and CDR2 SASEGT. This CDR3 region has 13 residues. CDR3 DNA sequence: TGTGCCAGCACCACCCCCGGAGGGACAGAAGCTTTCTTT. The encoded protein is CASTTPGGTEAFF.